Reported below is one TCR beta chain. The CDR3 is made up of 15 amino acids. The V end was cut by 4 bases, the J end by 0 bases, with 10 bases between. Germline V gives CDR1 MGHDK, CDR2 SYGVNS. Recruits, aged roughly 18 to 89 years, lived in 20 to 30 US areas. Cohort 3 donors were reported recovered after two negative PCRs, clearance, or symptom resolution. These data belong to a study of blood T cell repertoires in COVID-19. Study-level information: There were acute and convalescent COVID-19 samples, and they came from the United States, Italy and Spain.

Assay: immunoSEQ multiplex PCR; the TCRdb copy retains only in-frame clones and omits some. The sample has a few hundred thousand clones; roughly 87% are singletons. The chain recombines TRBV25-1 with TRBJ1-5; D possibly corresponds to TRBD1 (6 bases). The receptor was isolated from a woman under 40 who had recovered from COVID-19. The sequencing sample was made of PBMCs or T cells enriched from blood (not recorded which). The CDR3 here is CASSGGQYSNQPQHF. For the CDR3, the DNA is TGTGCCAGCAGTGGCGGACAGTATAGCAATCAGCCCCAGCATTTT.